Listed below are T cell receptor beta chains from one sample, sequenced in a study of cytomegalovirus exposure and HLA in healthy donors. Measured with immunoSEQ multiplex PCR; TCRdb has only the in-frame clones, and not every one. The sample has 95,000 to 150,000 clones, more than 60% seen once. Input material: PBMCs. The receptors come from a man aged 18 to 35 in good health and CMV-seronegative. The CDR3 runs from the conserved cysteine through the conserved F or W. D genes are given only for firm matches. Clone size is shown for a subset of rows, as once, few, many or a class of expanded clone.

CASSFGGNTEAFF	TGTGCCAGCAGCTTCGGCGGGAACACTGAAGCTTTCTTT	TRBV7-9	TRBJ1-1	NA	NA
CASSPLGSSTDTQYF	TGTGCCAGCTCACCCCTGGGCAGTAGCACAGATACGCAGTATTTT	TRBV18	TRBJ2-3	NA	NA
CASSLWGGSQETQYF	TGCGCCAGCAGCTTATGGGGGGGGAGTCAAGAGACCCAGTACTTC	TRBV5-1	TRBJ2-5	TRBD2	NA
CAWSVGVRVGNEQFF	TGTGCCTGGAGTGTAGGAGTCAGAGTAGGCAATGAGCAGTTCTTC	TRBV30	TRBJ2-1	NA	NA
CASSAQGVQETQYF	TGTGCCAGCAGTGCCCAGGGGGTCCAAGAGACCCAGTACTTC	TRBV25-1	TRBJ2-5	TRBD1	NA
CASRPQISNTEAFF	TGTGCCAGCAGACCACAGATCTCGAACACTGAAGCTTTCTTT	TRBV6-1	TRBJ1-1	NA	few
CASRIGQGIQPQHF	TGTGCCAGCAGAATCGGACAGGGTATACAGCCCCAGCATTTT	TRBV5-5	TRBJ1-5	TRBD1	NA
CASSVDSYEQYF	TGTGCCAGCAGCGTGGACAGCTACGAGCAGTACTTC	TRBV11-1	TRBJ2-7	NA	few
CASSPGYEQFF	TGCGCCAGCAGCCCGGGGTACGAGCAGTTCTTC	TRBV4-1	TRBJ2-1	NA	NA
CASKRQGANEQYF	TGTGCCAGCAAAAGACAGGGCGCCAACGAGCAGTACTTC	TRBV6-5	TRBJ2-7	TRBD1	NA
CASRVPQGEQYF	TGTGCCAGCAGGGTCCCCCAGGGCGAGCAGTACTTC	TRBV13	TRBJ2-7	NA	NA
CASSLGQENTEAFF	TGTGCCAGCAGCTTAGGACAGGAGAACACTGAAGCTTTCTTT	TRBV7-6	TRBJ1-1	NA	NA
CASSLGNRGSYNEQFF	TGCGCCAGCAGCTTGGGTAACAGGGGGTCCTACAATGAGCAGTTCTTC	TRBV5-1	TRBJ2-1	TRBD1	NA
CASSLTRGGEQYF	TGTGCCAGCAGCTTAACCCGGGGAGGGGAGCAGTACTTC	TRBV5-8	TRBJ2-7	TRBD2	NA
CASIATPSYNEQFF	TGTGCCAGCATCGCGACTCCTTCCTACAATGAGCAGTTCTTC	TRBV6-1	TRBJ2-1	NA	NA
CASSQESRWQNYGYTF	TGTGCCAGCAGCCAAGAATCACGTTGGCAGAACTATGGCTACACCTTC	TRBV4-2	TRBJ1-2	NA	NA
CASSEGASGSPETQYF	TGCGCCAGCAGTGAGGGGGCTAGCGGGAGCCCAGAGACCCAGTACTTC	TRBV10-1	TRBJ2-5	TRBD2	once
CPRSGVSSNQPQHF	TGCCCCCGCTCAGGGGTATCCAGCAATCAGCCCCAGCATTTT	TRBV6-4	TRBJ1-5	NA	NA
CASSLWAGIRTEAFF	TGTGCCAGCAGTTTATGGGCAGGGATAAGGACTGAAGCTTTCTTT	TRBV27	TRBJ1-1	NA	NA
CASSLASGKGNEQFF	TGTGCCAGCAGCTTGGCTAGCGGGAAAGGCAATGAGCAGTTCTTC	TRBV7-9	TRBJ2-1	TRBD2	NA
CACSSGGPPDGTEAFF	TGTGCCTGCAGCTCAGGGGGGCCCCCTGATGGGACTGAAGCTTTCTTT	TRBV5-6	TRBJ1-1	TRBD1	NA
CASSLEGHFLYNEQFF	TGCGCCAGCAGCTTGGAGGGACATTTTTTATACAATGAGCAGTTCTTC	TRBV5-1	TRBJ2-1	NA	NA
CASSSPAGRGYTF	TGTGCCAGCAGTAGCCCGGCAGGTCGCGGCTACACCTTC	TRBV28	TRBJ1-2	NA	NA
CASSLAQAINYGYTF	TGCGCCAGCAGCTTGGCCCAGGCGATTAACTATGGCTACACCTTC	TRBV5-1	TRBJ1-2	NA	NA
CASSSGDFYMNTEAFF	TGTGCCAGCAGCTCCGGAGATTTTTACATGAACACTGAAGCTTTCTTT	TRBV5-6	TRBJ1-1	NA	few
CASSPNSGLAGEEQYF	TGTGCCAGCAGTCCAAACTCAGGACTAGCGGGAGAAGAGCAGTACTTC	TRBV27	TRBJ2-7	TRBD2	few